These 18 T cell receptor beta chains share one sample of origin, sequenced in a study of blood T cell repertoires in COVID-19. Sequencing used immunoSEQ multiplex PCR; TCRdb keeps in-frame clones, though not all of them. The profile shows 410,000 or so clones, 86% of them singletons. Input material: peripheral blood. The source of these receptors is a woman aged 25 to 45 with active or convalescent COVID-19.

The rearrangement uses TRBV6-5 and TRBJ1-5; 7 bases line up with TRBD1. Trimming removed 6 bases from V and 2 bases from J; junction bases left unmatched: 7. This CDR3 is built from 15 residues. Per germline, CDR1 MNHEY and CDR2 SVGAGI. CDR3 bases: TGTGCCAGCAGGAGACAGGGTGGTGGCAATCAGCCCCAGCATTTT. It is translated as CASRRQGGGNQPQHF.

This clone was counted a few times. V usage is TRBV4-2 and J usage is TRBJ1-5, with D tentatively TRBD1 (5 bases). Trimming pared 4 bases from V and 0 bases from J, leaving 7 bases between. Germline V lookup: CDR1 LGHNA, CDR2 YNFKEQ. The CDR3 runs to 14 residues. The CDR3 loop reads CASSPDTSNQPQHF. The CDR3 DNA reads as TGTGCCAGCAGCCCGGACACTAGCAATCAGCCCCAGCATTTT.

The chain is built from TRBV11-3 and TRBJ2-1; 10 bases are a match to TRBD2. Germline-derived CDR1 and CDR2 are SGHNT and YENEEA. V dropped 3 bases and J dropped 8; count of bases not matched to a gene: 13. The CDR3 length is 17 residues. This chain's CDR3 is CASSFVRSGGAEDEQFF. The CDR3 nucleotides are TGTGCCAGCAGCTTCGTGAGGAGCGGGGGGGCCGAGGATGAGCAGTTCTTC.

V and J are TRBV28 and TRBJ2-1, with D tentatively TRBD1 (5 bases). The V gene lost 5 bases and the J gene lost 14 bases, with 22 bases spanning the gap. Germline CDR1 is MDHEN and CDR2 is SYDVKM. CDR3 length equals 14 residues. CDR3 region: CASSRADRRFIKFF. In DNA, the CDR3 is TGTGCCAGCAGTCGCGCCGACAGACGGTTTATCAAGTTCTTC.

J is TRBJ2-6 and V is TRBV2, with D hard to call. Trimming left V 6 bases short and J 4 bases short, with 13 bases between. This CDR3 has 15 amino acids. Germline V lookup: CDR1 SNHLY, CDR2 FYNNEI. The CDR3 DNA is TGTGCCAGCAGCGACACCCTTCCCGGGGCCAACGTCCTGACTTTC. It encodes CASSDTLPGANVLTF.

The genes are TRBV5-1 and TRBJ1-3; no firm D call. V lost 7 bases and J lost 11, with 19 bases in between. The CDR3 loop spans 13 amino acids. Germline loops: CDR1 SGHRS, CDR2 YFSETQ. The CDR3 region has the DNA TGCGCCAGCGGAGAACGGGTCCAGAGTCCCATATATTTT. Protein product: CASGERVQSPIYF.

With respect to this clone: The same CDR3 can be traced to other DNA sequences in this sample. The genes are TRBV4-1 and TRBJ1-1, with a tentative D call TRBD1 (6 bases). The CDR3 covers 14 residues. With 1 base removed from V and 4 bases from J, the gap between germline ends came to 10 bases. The germline CDR1 and CDR2 sequences are MGHRA and YSYEKL. The CDR3 spells CASSQGGGGTEAFF. The CDR3 nucleotides read TGCGCCAGCAGCCAAGGAGGGGGTGGCACTGAAGCTTTCTTT.

The rearrangement joins TRBV19 to TRBJ1-1; 9 bases are a match to TRBD1. The CDR3 has 13 residues. V shed 6 bases and J 5 bases; nucleotides not matched to a gene: 4. Germline V gene sequence: CDR1 LNHDA, CDR2 SQIVND (reference sequence). The CDR3, as DNA: TGTGCCAGTAGCGACAGGGGGTGGACTGAAGCTTTCTTT. Protein: CASSDRGWTEAFF.

The J gene is TRBJ2-7, the V gene TRBV30; perhaps TRBD2 as D (6 bases). The V end lost 0 bases, the J end lost 2 bases, and 11 bases lay between the germline ends. The CDR3 consists of 14 residues. Germline CDR1 reads GTSNPN; CDR2 reads SVGIG (reference sequence). CDR3 bases: TGTGCCTGGAGTGTATCTGGCGGGACCTACGAGCAGTACTTC. Translation gives CAWSVSGGTYEQYF.

The chain combines TRBV6-6 with TRBJ1-1; D perhaps matches TRBD1 (5 bases). The length of the CDR3 is 13 residues. V dropped 6 bases and J dropped 3 bases, with 11 bases sitting between them. Germline V CDR1 and CDR2: MNHNY, SVGAGI (reference sequence). In DNA, the CDR3 is TGTGCCAGCAGCTCCAGGGTCCACACTGAAGCTTTCTTT. Translation: CASSSRVHTEAFF.

The chain couples TRBV7-9 to TRBJ1-1; D is undetermined. Deletions cut 1 base from V and 1 base from J, with 4 bases between. This CDR3 is 13 amino acids long. Germline CDR1 reads SEHNR; CDR2 reads FQNEAQ (reference sequence). CDR3 region: CASSLVQNTEAFF. The CDR3, as DNA: TGTGCCAGCAGCTTAGTACAGAACACTGAAGCTTTCTTT.

The chain combines TRBV28 with TRBJ1-5; D gene uncertain. V was trimmed by 8 bases and J by 0 bases, leaving 11 bases between them. Germline V CDR1 and CDR2: MDHEN, SYDVKM. The CDR3 sequence is 14 residues long. The CDR3 sequence: CASGPGFSNQPQHF. The CDR3 bases are TGTGCCAGCGGTCCCGGTTTTAGCAATCAGCCCCAGCATTTT. The entire variable domain, with the rest obtained from reference TRBV28 and TRBJ1-5, is as follows: DVKVTQSSRYLVKRTGEKVFLECVQDMDHENMFWYRQDPGLGLRLIYFSYDVKMKEKGDIPEGYSVSREKKERFSLILESASTNQTSMYLCASGPGFSNQPQHFGDGTRLSIL.

This clone was recorded a few times. The gene calls are TRBV6-5 and TRBJ1-1; TRBD1 matches 8 bases. J lost 3 bases, V lost 5 bases, and 8 bases had no gene match. This CDR3 has 15 residues. Germline values: CDR1 MNHEY, CDR2 SVGAGI. Written as DNA, the CDR3 is TGTGCCAGCAGTAAAAGGACAGGGTCGGACACTGAAGCTTTCTTT. It encodes CASSKRTGSDTEAFF.

V and J are TRBV9 and TRBJ2-7; 9 nucleotides align to TRBD2. The V segment lost 1 base and the J segment 5 bases; nucleotides outside the gene matches: 10. Germline lookup yields CDR1 SGDLS and CDR2 YYNGEE. The CDR3 totals 16 residues. The CDR3 coding sequence is TGTGCCAGCAGCGTACAAGGAAGCGGGAGGCCTCACGAGCAGTACTTC. This codes for CASSVQGSGRPHEQYF.

The rearrangement joins TRBV30 to TRBJ2-1, with 12 bases that match TRBD2. J lost 9 bases, V lost 0 bases, and 9 bases had no gene match. This CDR3 spans 16 amino acids. Germline V gene lookup returns CDR1 GTSNPN and CDR2 SVGIG (reference sequence). CDR3 bases: TGTGCCTGGAGTGTACTGCCGACTAGCGGGAGCGCTGAGCAGTTCTTC. Translation gives CAWSVLPTSGSAEQFF. Complete variable domain (other parts from reference TRBV30 and TRBJ2-1): SQTIHQWPATLVQPVGSPLSLECTVEGTSNPNLYWYRQAAGRGLQLLFYSVGIGQISSEVPQNLSASRPQDRQFILSSKKLLLSDSGFYLCAWSVLPTSGSAEQFFGPGTRLTVL.

The chain is built from TRBV12-3 or TRBV12-4 and TRBJ2-7; no firm D call. CDR3 length: 12 amino acids. Trimming removed 4 bases from V and 0 bases from J, with 4 bases in between. The CDR3 region is CASSWLSYEQYF. The CDR3 nucleotides are TGTGCCAGCAGTTGGCTCTCCTACGAGCAGTACTTC.

V usage is TRBV7-9 and J usage is TRBJ2-7; D perhaps matches TRBD2 (5 bases). CDR1 is SEHNR and CDR2 is FQNEAQ in the germline V gene (reference sequence). Trimming cost V 5 bases and J 2 bases, with 16 bases left between them. CDR3 length equals 15 residues. The CDR3 protein is CASSAPGGDTYEQYF. The CDR3 DNA is TGTGCCAGCAGCGCCCCCGGAGGAGACACCTACGAGCAGTACTTC.

The chain recombines TRBV7-2 with TRBJ2-2; TRBD1 might be the D (5 bases). The CDR3 is 16 amino acids. Germline CDR1 is SGHTA and CDR2 is FQGNSA. Trimming pared 2 bases from V and 5 bases from J, leaving 15 bases between. DNA for the CDR3: TGTGCCAGCAGCTTAACGTCTGGGCAGGGAACCGGGGAGCTGTTTTTT. Protein product: CASSLTSGQGTGELFF.